This T cell receptor (beta chain) was recovered during a study of beta chain features in type 1 diabetes. Expressed TCRB transcripts were sequenced after all isolated RNA was converted to cDNA. Clones were read by immunoSEQ multiplex PCR, and TCRdb kept only the in-frame ones, dropping some. The table has approximately 170,000 clones, less than 9.5% seen once. CD4+ cells of the naive, central memory, regulatory and stem cell-like memory types were sorted via CD45RO/CCR7/CD25/CD127/CD95/CD27. The sample was central memory CD4+ T cells from blood. This sequence was found in a woman in her late teens or twenties in good health.

CDR3 nucleotide sequence: TGTGCCAGCAGCCCCCGGGGGGTAGCCAAAAACATTCAGTACTTC. It specifies CASSPRGVAKNIQYF. V and J are TRBV7-2 and TRBJ2-4; TRBD2 matches at 7 bases. Germline CDR1 reads SGHTA; CDR2 reads FQGNSA. The trim removed 5 bases at V and 0 bases at J, leaving 4 bases unmatched. The CDR3 covers 15 residues.